These T cell receptor beta chains were read from a single sample in a study of identical twins. In TCRdb, the 5' RACE reads were re-called with MiXCR into one record per CDR3 protein. The table lists 600,000 to 700,000 distinct CDR3 sequences, 21% of them singletons. These same records also appear under a second study, on T cells expressing NK-cell markers.

The sample comprised PBMCs. These receptors all stem from a woman aged 18 to 35 in good health. Both conserved end residues are part of each CDR3. Fields, in order: clone size, D gene, J gene, V gene, CDR3 protein, CDR3 DNA. D genes are given only for firm matches. The size of a clone is reported for some rows only, either as once, few or many, or as a class for expanded clones.

>.|TRBD2|TRBJ2-3|TRBV5-1
CASSVSGGGSTDTQYF
TGCGCCAGCAGCGTCAGCGGGGGTGGCAGCACAGATACGCAGTATTTT
>.|.|TRBJ2-3|TRBV9
CASSVAGLLGDTQYF
TGTGCCAGCAGCGTTGCGGGGCTCTTGGGAGATACGCAGTATTTT
>few|.|TRBJ1-2|TRBV4-2
CASSQYTKDSSGYTF
TGTGCCAGCAGCCAATATACGAAGGACAGCTCGGGCTACACCTTC
>.|.|TRBJ2-5|TRBV20-1
CSARDPDGQETQYF
TGCAGTGCTAGAGATCCGGACGGCCAAGAGACCCAGTACTTC
>.|.|TRBJ2-3|TRBV20-1
CSAEAPGDTQYF
TGCAGTGCCGAGGCCCCGGGGGATACGCAGTATTTT
>few|.|TRBJ1-2|TRBV6-1
CASSPRVGRANYGYTF
TGTGCCAGCAGCCCCAGGGTAGGCCGAGCTAACTATGGCTACACCTTC
>.|TRBD1|TRBJ2-7|TRBV12-3/TRBV12-4
CASSWGDRAHGEQYF
TGTGCCAGCAGTTGGGGGGACAGGGCCCACGGCGAGCAGTACTTC
>.|.|TRBJ2-2|TRBV5-1
CASSPAGGANTGELFF
TGCGCCAGCAGCCCGGCAGGCGGGGCGAACACCGGGGAGCTGTTTTTT
>.|TRBD1|TRBJ2-7|TRBV10-3
CAIQTGNYEQYF
TGTGCCATACAGACAGGGAACTACGAGCAGTACTTC
>many|.|TRBJ2-7|TRBV5-1
CASSLAWTPYEQYF
TGCGCCAGCAGCTTGGCTTGGACACCTTACGAGCAGTACTTC
>many|.|TRBJ1-2|TRBV20-1
CSARDLSSGGYTF
TGCAGTGCTAGAGATCTCAGTTCCGGTGGCTACACCTTC
>few|TRBD2|TRBJ2-7|TRBV12-3/TRBV12-4
CASSLGAGVGEQYF
TGTGCCAGCAGTTTGGGAGCGGGAGTGGGTGAGCAGTACTTC
>.|.|TRBJ2-3|TRBV7-7
CASSLRTEADTQYF
TGTGCTAGCAGCCTCAGGACCGAGGCAGATACGCAGTATTTT
>few|TRBD1|TRBJ1-4|TRBV6-1
CASSEDRVNEKLFF
TGTGCCAGCAGTGAGGACAGGGTTAATGAAAAACTGTTTTTT
>.|TRBD1|TRBJ2-7|TRBV7-9
CASSPTRTGMYYEQYF
TGTGCCAGCAGCCCCACCAGGACAGGGATGTACTACGAGCAGTACTTC
>few|.|TRBJ2-5|TRBV20-1
CSAADWRETQYF
TGCAGTGCTGCCGATTGGAGGGAGACCCAGTACTTC
>many|TRBD2|TRBJ2-1|TRBV2
CASSPGLAGGNEQFF
TGCGCCAGCAGCCCAGGACTAGCGGGGGGTAATGAGCAGTTCTTC
>.|.|TRBJ2-1|TRBV12-3/TRBV12-4
CASSLWGSAGSSYNEQFF
TGTGCCAGCAGTTTGTGGGGGTCCGCGGGGAGCTCCTACAATGAGCAGTTCTTC
>few|.|TRBJ1-1|TRBV20-1
CSASFDGNTEAFF
TGCAGTGCTAGTTTCGACGGGAACACTGAAGCTTTCTTT
>few|TRBD2|TRBJ2-7|TRBV11-2
CASSWGGDGSEQYF
TGTGCCAGCAGCTGGGGGGGAGACGGATCCGAGCAGTACTTC
>.|TRBD2|TRBJ2-1|TRBV5-1
CASSWGGTSPNSYNEQFF
TGCGCCAGCAGCTGGGGCGGGACTAGCCCAAACTCCTACAATGAGCAGTTCTTC
>.|.|TRBJ2-7|TRBV12-3/TRBV12-4
CASSLRTTRAYEQYF
TGTGCCAGCAGTTTAAGAACAACTCGGGCCTACGAGCAGTACTTC
>few|.|TRBJ2-1|TRBV12-3/TRBV12-4
CASSAGLRFMIREQFF
TGTGCCAGCAGTGCTGGACTTAGGTTCATGATTCGTGAGCAGTTCTTC
>.|.|TRBJ2-7|TRBV7-8
CASSLRRRRGPYHDEQYF
TGTGCCAGCAGCTTAAGGCGTCGGAGGGGCCCCTATCACGACGAGCAGTACTTC
>.|TRBD2|TRBJ2-2|TRBV12-3/TRBV12-4
CASRLAGGPNTGELFF
TGTGCCAGCAGATTGGCGGGAGGGCCGAACACCGGGGAGCTGTTTTTT
>.|.|TRBJ1-1|TRBV29-1
CSVEIQGVTEAFF
TGCAGCGTTGAGATCCAGGGAGTCACTGAAGCTTTCTTT
>.|.|TRBJ2-6|TRBV29-1
CSVLASGANVLTF
TGCAGCGTTCTGGCCTCTGGGGCCAACGTCCTGACTTTC
>few|.|TRBJ2-2|TRBV20-1
CSARLTSGELFF
TGCAGTGCTAGGCTAACGTCCGGGGAGCTGTTTTTT
>.|.|TRBJ1-1|TRBV3-1
CASSQRQPNTEAFF
TGTGCCAGCAGCCAAAGGCAGCCCAACACTGAAGCTTTCTTT
>.|TRBD1|TRBJ2-2|TRBV7-3
CASSLYRGPGELFF
TGTGCCAGCAGCCTATACAGGGGTCCCGGGGAGCTGTTTTTT
>.|.|TRBJ2-3|TRBV9
CTSSVGHRLLADTQYF
TGTACCAGCAGCGTAGGACACCGACTTTTGGCAGATACGCAGTATTTT
>.|TRBD2|TRBJ2-1|TRBV10-3
CAIRSGTSGNNEQFF
TGTGCCATCAGGTCCGGGACTAGCGGAAACAATGAGCAGTTCTTC
>few|TRBD1|TRBJ2-7|TRBV12-3/TRBV12-4
CASSQTADRRTF
TGTGCCAGCAGTCAGACCGCGGACAGGCGAACCTTC
>many|TRBD2|TRBJ2-1|TRBV12-3/TRBV12-4
CASSPGTNYNEQFF
TGTGCCAGCAGTCCCGGGACTAACTACAATGAGCAGTTCTTC
>few|TRBD1|TRBJ2-1|TRBV25-1
CASSEGDSSYNEQFF
TGTGCCAGCAGTGAAGGGGACAGCTCCTACAATGAGCAGTTCTTC
>many|TRBD1|TRBJ1-1|TRBV10-3
CAISDQGARSNTEAFF
TGTGCCATCAGTGACCAGGGGGCTAGATCGAACACTGAAGCTTTCTTT
>many|.|TRBJ2-5|TRBV5-5
CASSLGQLRGIQETQYF
TGTGCCAGCAGCTTGGGGCAACTGAGGGGCATACAAGAGACCCAGTACTTC
>.|.|TRBJ1-2|TRBV20-1
CSARDLLPPYGYTF
TGCAGTGCTAGAGATCTCCTGCCTCCCTATGGCTACACCTTC
>few|.|TRBJ1-2|TRBV7-9
CASSLNRPSGNGYTF
TGTGCCAGCAGCTTAAATCGCCCCAGCGGTAATGGCTACACCTTC
>.|TRBD1|TRBJ2-7|TRBV20-1
CSGRGPGQGTYEQYF
TGCAGTGGTCGGGGTCCGGGACAGGGCACATACGAGCAGTACTTC
>.|.|TRBJ1-4|TRBV12-3/TRBV12-4
CASRTRGVDEKLFF
TGTGCCAGCAGGACCAGGGGAGTGGATGAAAAACTGTTTTTT
>.|.|TRBJ2-2|TRBV29-1
CSVDGGKSGELFF
TGCAGCGTTGATGGGGGGAAATCCGGGGAGCTGTTTTTT
>.|.|TRBJ2-2|TRBV7-3
CASSFTPGNSGELFF
TGTGCCAGCAGCTTCACCCCGGGGAACTCCGGGGAGCTGTTTTTT
>.|.|TRBJ2-1|TRBV4-1
CASSQDGRWNNEQFF
TGCGCCAGCAGCCAAGACGGGCGGTGGAACAATGAGCAGTTCTTC
>.|.|TRBJ1-1|TRBV20-1
CSARDQSGIEAFF
TGCAGTGCTAGAGATCAGAGCGGCATTGAAGCTTTCTTT
>many|.|TRBJ2-7|TRBV6-2/TRBV6-3
CASSYRGQYEQYF
TGTGCCAGCAGTTACCGGGGCCAGTACGAGCAGTACTTC
>few|TRBD2|TRBJ2-3|TRBV15
CATSRERGGTDTQYF
TGTGCCACCAGCAGAGAGCGGGGGGGCACAGATACGCAGTATTTT
>few|.|TRBJ2-7|TRBV7-3
CASPSRVLPGQYF
TGTGCCAGCCCCTCAAGGGTTTTGCCCGGGCAGTACTTC
>.|.|TRBJ2-7|TRBV2
CASSYRAGEQYF
TGTGCCAGCAGCTACAGAGCTGGGGAGCAGTACTTC
>.|TRBD1|TRBJ1-1|TRBV6-1
CASTPGQGTGWNTEAFF
TGTGCCAGCACCCCGGGACAGGGGACCGGTTGGAACACTGAAGCTTTCTTT
>few|.|TRBJ2-6|TRBV12-3/TRBV12-4
CASDRQDGANVLTF
TGTGCCAGCGACCGACAGGACGGGGCCAACGTCCTGACTTTC
>many|.|TRBJ2-1|TRBV12-3/TRBV12-4
CASSLSSNEQFF
TGTGCCAGCAGTTTGAGCAGCAATGAGCAGTTCTTC
>few|.|TRBJ2-7|TRBV11-2
CASSFGPGPRPGYEQYF
TGTGCCAGCAGCTTTGGGCCGGGCCCCCGACCGGGCTACGAGCAGTACTTC
>many|TRBD2|TRBJ2-3|TRBV12-3/TRBV12-4
CASSSRERDSADTQYF
TGTGCCAGCAGTTCCAGAGAGCGGGACTCGGCAGATACGCAGTATTTT
>many|.|TRBJ2-3|TRBV20-1
CSASKSGRTDTQYF
TGCAGTGCTAGTAAATCGGGTCGCACAGATACGCAGTATTTT
>.|.|TRBJ2-3|TRBV10-2
CASSGGHIADTQYF
TGCGCCAGCAGTGGCGGCCACATCGCAGATACGCAGTATTTT
>few|TRBD1|TRBJ2-5|TRBV29-1
CSVDRGLETQYF
TGCAGCGTTGACAGGGGGCTGGAGACCCAGTACTTC